The 22 T cell receptor beta chains listed next were all sequenced from one sample in a study of T cells in Graves' hyperthyroidism and ophthalmopathy. Amplified TCR beta CDR3 regions came from RNA transcripts. With the HTBI primer set, the TCR CDR3 went through a first round of RT-PCR. One entry per CDR3 protein results from TCRdb running MiXCR on the multiplex PCR reads. The repertoire has approximately 700,000 distinct CDR3 sequences, roughly 15% of them found once; the top ten carry over 7.5%. The sequenced sample was blood. These receptors were obtained from a man between 18 and 35 years old with Graves' hyperthyroidism.

This clonotype showed up many times. The chain carries TRBV28 and TRBJ2-7, with 7 nucleotides matching TRBD1. The CDR3 runs to 13 residues. CDR1 and CDR2 from the germline V gene are MDHEN and SYDVKM. Trimming removed 5 bases from V and 7 bases from J; junction bases left unmatched: 8. The CDR3 loop reads CASSLTGLQEQYF. The CDR3 DNA follows: TGTGCCAGCAGTCTGACAGGGTTGCAAGAGCAGTACTTC. The entire variable domain, with the rest obtained from reference TRBV28 and TRBJ2-7, is as follows: DVKVTQSSRYLVKRTGEKVFLECVQDMDHENMFWYRQDPGLGLRLIYFSYDVKMKEKGDIPEGYSVSREKKERFSLILESASTNQTSMYLCASSLTGLQEQYFGPGTRLTVT.

This clonotype was seen only a few times. This rearrangement joins TRBV20-1 to TRBJ2-4; D gene ambiguous. This CDR3 has 13 amino acids. Germline V gives CDR1 DFQATT, CDR2 SNEGSKA (reference sequence). Trimming removed 3 bases at V and 1 base at J, with 7 bases between. Here the CDR3 DNA reads TGCAGTGCTAGTATGGGGGCCAAAAACATTCAGTACTTC. Protein: CSASMGAKNIQYF.

This clonotype turned up a few times. The gene calls are TRBV11-2 and TRBJ1-4; D possibly corresponds to TRBD1 (6 bases). Germline loops: CDR1 SGHAT, CDR2 FQNNGV. The V and J ends lost 5 bases and 7 bases respectively, with 14 bases between them. This CDR3 region has 14 residues. CDR3 sequence: CASSRTVRGEKLFF. The CDR3 DNA follows: TGTGCCAGCAGCCGGACAGTACGGGGTGAAAAACTGTTTTTT.

V usage is TRBV6-1 and J usage is TRBJ1-6; D remains ambiguous. This CDR3 contains 14 residues. Trimming left V 6 bases short and J 11 bases short, with 17 bases between. Germline V gene lookup returns CDR1 MNHNS and CDR2 SASEGT. The CDR3 bases are TGTGCCAGCAGCCAAAAGGGTCCTAGGACACCCCTCCACTTT. Protein product: CASSQKGPRTPLHF.

Turning to this clonotype: A much larger clone is a single base away; this may be a read error. V usage is TRBV30 and J usage is TRBJ2-1; TRBD2 matches 15 bases. Germline CDR1 GTSNPN, CDR2 SVGIG (reference sequence). The CDR3 runs to 17 residues. The CDR3 coding sequence is TGTGCCTGTCTCCAACCGGGACTAGCGGGAGGCTACAATGAGCAGTCCTTC. It yields the protein CACLQPGLAGGYNEQSF.

The V and J genes are TRBV6-1 and TRBJ2-5; 8 bases line up with TRBD2. Trimming at V came to 6 bases and at J to 4 bases, leaving 13 bases not matched to a gene. CDR1 is MNHNS, CDR2 SASEGT, per germline. The CDR3 sequence is 16 residues long. The CDR3 nucleotides are TGTGCCAGCAGCCGAGGGTTCGTCCGGGGGGGAGAGACCCAGTACTTC. It yields the protein CASSRGFVRGGETQYF.

Comments on this clonotype: Possible read error: a much larger clone is one base away. The gene calls are TRBV28 and TRBJ2-7; D unclear. The length of the CDR3 is 15 residues. Trimming removed 5 bases from V and 5 bases from J, with 19 bases in between. Germline V gene sequence: CDR1 MDHEN, CDR2 SYDVKM. The CDR3 nucleotides read TGTGCCAGCAGTCTTCGGATCTTGGTCGGCAACGAGCAGTACTTC. Its translation is CASSLRILVGNEQYF.

The gene calls are TRBV28 and TRBJ1-3; no firm D call. From germline, CDR1 is MDHEN and CDR2 SYDVKM. This CDR3 contains 10 residues. Trimming took 9 bases from V and 5 from J, leaving 5 bases between them. The CDR3 region has the DNA TGTGCCAGTAGGAGAAACACCATATATTTT. Protein sequence: CASRRNTIYF.

This clonotype was picked up many times. This chain uses TRBV6-1 with TRBJ2-1, with 12 bases aligning to TRBD2. Germline V gene sequence: CDR1 MNHNS, CDR2 SASEGT. The CDR3 is made up of 15 amino acids. V lost 11 bases, J lost 7 bases, and 12 bases stayed unmatched. CDR3 DNA: TGTGCCGCAGGGGGTAAGACTAGCGGGAGTAATGAGCAGTTCTTC. This codes for CAAGGKTSGSNEQFF.

DNA for the CDR3: TGCAGCGTTGAAGAGGGGGCAGGCAGGTACCAAGAGACCCAGTACTTC. This sequence encodes CSVEEGAGRYQETQYF. The chain employs TRBV29-1 and TRBJ2-5, with D perhaps matching TRBD1 (6 bases). The CDR3 runs to 16 residues. The V and J ends lost 0 bases and 0 bases respectively, with 14 bases between them. Germline V CDR1 and CDR2: SQVTM, ANQGSEA. The full variable domain, rest sourced from reference TRBV29-1 and TRBJ2-5, is SAVISQKPSRDICQRGTSLTIQCQVDSQVTMMFWYRQQPGQSLTLIATANQGSEATYESGFVIDKFPISRPNLTFSTLTVSNMSPEDSSIYLCSVEEGAGRYQETQYFGPGTRLLVL.

CDR3 region: CASSLASAAGYEQYF. CDR3 in DNA: TGTGCCAGCAGCTTAGCTAGCGCCGCTGGCTACGAGCAGTACTTC. V gene TRBV7-2 combines with J gene TRBJ2-7; possible D gene TRBD2, 5 bases. V was clipped by 0 bases and J by 3 bases, with 12 bases between them. This CDR3 is 15 amino acids long. Germline V gene lookup returns CDR1 SGHTA and CDR2 FQGNSA.

This clonotype turned up a few times. This chain joins TRBV6-1 and TRBJ2-5, with D possibly TRBD1 on 6 matching bases. Germline V CDR1 and CDR2: MNHNS, SASEGT. The germline V and J ends were trimmed by 6 bases and 5 bases, with 19 bases remaining between them. CDR3 length: 15 amino acids. The CDR3 DNA reads as TGTGCCAGCAGCCTGCAGGGGCTCGTGATGGAGACCCAGTACTTC. This codes for CASSLQGLVMETQYF.

This clonotype was observed a few times. Mismatch with germline at one junction end may stem from a read error. The chain combines TRBV30 with TRBJ1-6; the D is unclear. Looked up from germline, CDR1 is GTSNPN and CDR2 is SVGIG (reference sequence). This CDR3 has 19 amino acids. CDR3 bases: TGTGCCTGGCGGAGTTGGCGTTTGGCCCGGAGCTCCTATAATCCACCCCTCCACTTT. This encodes CAWRSWRLARSSYNPPLHF. Together with reference TRBV30 and TRBJ1-6, the CDR3 gives the full variable domain: SQTIHQWPATLVQPVGSPLSLECTVEGTSNPNLYWYRQAAGRGLQLLFYSVGIGQISSEVPQNLSASRPQDRQFILSSKKLLLSDSGFYLCAWRSWRLARSSYNPPLHFGNGTRLTVT.

This clonotype was detected only a few times. The chain links TRBV7-2 to TRBJ2-2; D gene uncertain. The germline CDR1 and CDR2 sequences are SGHTA and FQGNSA. This CDR3 is built from 14 residues. V lost 4 bases and J 9 bases, leaving 15 bases between the germline ends. The CDR3 nucleotides read TGTGCCAGCAGCTATCTTGGGCTCGACCGGGAGCTGTTTTTT. The encoded protein is CASSYLGLDRELFF.

This clonotype has just a few counts. This chain uses TRBV14 with TRBJ1-6; no reliable D call. CDR1 and CDR2 (germline): SGHDN, FVKESK. The V and J ends lost 1 base and 9 bases respectively, with 7 bases between them. The CDR3 is made up of 13 amino acids. This CDR3 reads CASSQARFSPLHF. In DNA, the CDR3 is TGTGCCAGCAGCCAAGCTCGATTTTCACCCCTCCACTTT.

CDR3 protein: CASSLAGMAGSYEQYF. For the CDR3, the DNA is TGTGCCAGCAGTTTAGCGGGGATGGCGGGGAGCTACGAGCAGTACTTC. V gene TRBV12-3 or TRBV12-4 combines with J gene TRBJ2-7; possible D gene TRBD2, 6 bases. The CDR3 has 16 residues. V lost 0 bases, J lost 3 bases, and 15 bases lay in between.

This clonotype was seen only a few times. The chain recombines TRBV9 with TRBJ2-1, with D uncertain. V gave up 0 bases and J gave up 0 bases, with 7 bases separating them. CDR1 is SGDLS, CDR2 YYNGEE, per germline. The CDR3 extends over 15 amino acids. The CDR3 protein is CASSVATSSYNEQFF. The CDR3, as DNA: TGTGCCAGCAGCGTAGCGACAAGCTCCTACAATGAGCAGTTCTTC.

CDR3 region: CSARGEDRYWQFF. The CDR3 region has the DNA TGCAGTGCTAGAGGGGAAGACCGGTACTGGCAGTTCTTC. The genes are TRBV20-1 and TRBJ2-1; no definite D call. Germline CDR1 DFQATT, CDR2 SNEGSKA (reference sequence). The CDR3 is 13 amino acids. Trimming shortened V by 1 base and J by 12 bases, and 16 bases separated the two germline ends.

There are many counts of this clonotype. The gene calls are TRBV29-1 and TRBJ1-1, with D unclear. V was trimmed by 6 bases and J by 1 base, leaving 12 bases between them. The CDR3 loop spans 13 amino acids. CDR1 SQVTM and CDR2 ANQGSEA come from the germline V gene. Here the CDR3 DNA reads TGCAGCGTAGTTGGAGGAGCGAACACTGAAGCTTTCTTT. This sequence encodes CSVVGGANTEAFF.

In this sample, this clonotype turned up a few times. This chain links TRBV4-1 with TRBJ1-1, with TRBD1 identical over 11 bases. V shed 5 bases, J shed 4 bases, and the junction held 6 bases outside the gene matches. The CDR3 sequence is 15 residues long. Germline CDR1 reads MGHRA; CDR2 reads YSYEKL. Here the CDR3 reads CASSSRTGGGTEAFF. CDR3 sequence (DNA): TGCGCCAGCAGCTCTCGGACAGGGGGCGGCACTGAAGCTTTCTTT.

V is TRBV3-1 and J is TRBJ2-1; D not certain. This CDR3 comprises 12 residues. V was trimmed by 2 bases and J by 9 bases, leaving 8 bases between them. Germline loops: CDR1 LGHDT, CDR2 YNNKEL (reference sequence). CDR3: CASSQLGFEQFF. CDR3 nucleotides: TGTGCCAGCAGCCAACTGGGGTTTGAGCAGTTCTTC.

This clonotype appeared many times. The gene calls are TRBV2 and TRBJ1-1; 8 bases map to TRBD1. Unmatched junction bases numbered 4, after V lost 0 bases and J lost 4 bases. CDR1 is SNHLY, CDR2 FYNNEI, per germline. The CDR3 extends over 15 amino acids. The CDR3 DNA reads as TGTGCCAGCAGTGAAGCGCAGGGGGCGAGCACTGAAGCTTTCTTT. The encoded protein is CASSEAQGASTEAFF.